The rows below give T cell receptor beta chains drawn from one sample of a study of T cells in Graves' hyperthyroidism and ophthalmopathy. TCRdb re-derived calls from the multiplex PCR reads in MiXCR, one entry per CDR3 protein. The sample holds roughly 570,000 distinct CDR3 sequences; about 43% are singletons and the top ten take 7.5% to 8.5%. Material: peripheral blood or thyroid tissue (not recorded which). The source is a woman aged 18-29 years with Graves' hyperthyroidism. Each CDR3 is given with its conserved first and last residue. The D gene is left open where the match is weak. The size field is filled for only some rows; it gives once, few, many or a size class.

D	V	size	J	CDR3	DNA
-	TRBV7-3	-	TRBJ2-2	CASSPDLGELFF	TGTGCCAGCAGCCCTGACCTTGGGGAGCTGTTTTTT
-	TRBV12-5	many	TRBJ1-5	CASGLVQGRGIGQPQHF	TGTGCTAGTGGTTTGGTACAAGGCAGGGGAATCGGCCAGCCCCAGCATTTT
-	TRBV20-1	many	TRBJ2-2	CSAIATNTGELFF	TGCAGTGCTATAGCCACCAACACCGGGGAGCTGTTTTTT
TRBD1	TRBV25-1	few	TRBJ2-7	CASSKTGTGDSVQYF	TGTGCCAGCAGTAAAACCGGGACAGGGGATAGTGTGCAGTACTTC
-	TRBV7-9	many	TRBJ1-3	CASNHMTARGNTIYF	TGTGCCAGCAACCACATGACGGCCCGTGGAAACACCATATATTTT
-	TRBV5-4	few	TRBJ2-2	CASSDPGQPTGELFF	TGTGCCAGCAGCGACCCGGGACAACCCACCGGGGAGCTGTTTTTT
-	TRBV15	once	TRBJ2-6	CATSRDRSSGANVLTF	TGTGCCACCAGCAGGGACCGAAGCTCTGGGGCCAACGTCCTGACTTTC
-	TRBV15	few	TRBJ2-1	CATSRAQRLNEQFF	TGTGCCACCAGCAGAGCTCAGCGCCTCAATGAGCAGTTCTTC
TRBD1	TRBV7-9	many	TRBJ1-6	CASSLWTGDFNSPLHF	TGTGCCAGCAGCTTATGGACAGGGGATTTTAATTCACCCCTCCACTTT
TRBD2	TRBV27	many	TRBJ2-7	CASISLAGVGEQYF	TGTGCCAGCATTTCGCTAGCGGGAGTAGGAGAGCAGTACTTC
-	TRBV20-1	many	TRBJ2-2	CSAPDLANTGELFF	TGCAGTGCTCCGGACCTGGCGAACACCGGGGAGCTGTTTTTT
-	TRBV20-1	-	TRBJ2-5	CSGGGGYYGNQPQYF	TGCAGTGGAGGGGGGGGCTATTACGGCAATCAGCCCCAGTACTTC
TRBD2	TRBV12-3/TRBV12-4	-	TRBJ2-7	CASSEVGTSGSSYEQYF	TGTGCCAGCAGTGAGGTTGGGACTAGCGGGAGCTCCTACGAGCAGTACTTC
TRBD2	TRBV12-3/TRBV12-4	-	TRBJ2-6	CASSVRGGRGGANVLTF	TGTGCCAGCAGCGTCCGGGGCGGGAGGGGAGGGGCCAACGTCCTGACTTTC
-	TRBV29-1	-	TRBJ2-1	CSVGIAVNEQFF	TGCAGCGTTGGGATAGCGGTCAATGAGCAGTTCTTC
TRBD2	TRBV7-9	few	TRBJ2-2	CASSKRQLAERKYTGELFF	TGTGCCAGCAGCAAAAGGCAACTAGCGGAGCGGAAATACACCGGGGAGCTGTTTTTT
TRBD1	TRBV6-5	many	TRBJ1-5	CASRLDRGEDQPQHF	TGTGCCAGCAGGTTGGACAGGGGGGAGGATCAGCCCCAGCATTTT
TRBD1	TRBV30	few	TRBJ2-7	CAWSVGRGPQYF	TGTGCCTGGAGTGTTGGCAGGGGGCCCCAGTACTTC
-	TRBV11-2	many	TRBJ2-7	CASSFVAAYEQYF	TGTGCCAGCAGCTTTGTGGCCGCCTACGAGCAGTACTTC
-	TRBV20-1	many	TRBJ1-1	CSARGRVSEAFF	TGCAGTGCTAGAGGGAGGGTGAGTGAAGCTTTCTTT
TRBD2	TRBV4-3	-	TRBJ2-7	CASSHHGTSSLGEQYF	TGCGCCAGCAGCCATCACGGGACTAGCTCCCTGGGCGAGCAGTACTTC
-	TRBV7-6	many	TRBJ2-2	CAGSLWGVWTEANTGELFF	TGTGCCGGCAGCTTATGGGGCGTGTGGACTGAGGCAAATACCGGGGAGCTGTTTTTT
TRBD2	TRBV2	-	TRBJ2-5	CASSEGSSGRETQYF	TGTGCCAGCAGTGAAGGGTCTAGCGGGAGAGAGACCCAGTACTTC
-	TRBV27	few	TRBJ1-1	CASGDRVGTEAFF	TGTGCCAGCGGGGATAGGGTTGGCACTGAAGCTTTCTTT
TRBD2	TRBV29-1	-	TRBJ2-5	CSTEGREEETQYF	TGCAGCACGGAAGGGCGGGAGGAAGAGACCCAGTACTTC
-	TRBV10-3	-	TRBJ1-3	CAISALASDTIYF	TGTGCCATCAGTGCGTTGGCCTCAGACACCATATATTTT
-	TRBV6-2/TRBV6-3	-	TRBJ1-2	CASSDGGEAAGYTF	TGTGCCAGCAGTGACGGGGGGGAGGCGGCGGGCTACACCTTC
-	TRBV4-1	many	TRBJ1-1	CASSPRYSRNTEAFF	TGCGCCAGCAGCCCCAGGTACAGCCGGAACACTGAAGCTTTCTTT
-	TRBV18	-	TRBJ1-1	CASSLDRKNTEAFF	TGTGCCAGCTCACTCGACAGGAAGAACACTGAAGCTTTCTTT
-	TRBV10-3	-	TRBJ2-7	CAITGGTYEQYF	TGTGCCATCACTGGGGGAACCTACGAGCAGTACTTC
-	TRBV10-2	many	TRBJ1-2	CASRTGTNYGYTF	TGCGCCAGCCGCACAGGGACTAACTATGGCTACACCTTC
TRBD1	TRBV7-9	-	TRBJ1-2	CAGSWGGGQGADYGYTF	TGTGCCGGCAGCTGGGGGGGCGGACAGGGGGCAGACTATGGCTACACCTTC
-	TRBV7-3	once	TRBJ2-7	CASSRPGYEQYF	TGTGCCAGCAGCCGACCGGGCTACGAGCAGTACTTC
-	TRBV7-2	many	TRBJ2-7	CASSARLSYVGEQYF	TGTGCCAGCAGCGCCAGACTATCCTATGTCGGCGAGCAGTACTTC
-	TRBV20-1	many	TRBJ1-2	CSARTGPYGYTF	TGCAGTGCTAGGACGGGGCCCTATGGCTACACCTTC
TRBD2	TRBV7-9	-	TRBJ2-1	CASSLVAGVNNEQFF	TGTGCCAGCAGCTTAGTAGCGGGAGTGAACAATGAGCAGTTCTTC
-	TRBV7-9	-	TRBJ2-1	CASTLSTSGDEQFF	TGTGCCAGCACCCTGAGTACGAGCGGCGATGAGCAGTTCTTC
TRBD1	TRBV19	many	TRBJ1-1	CASRYQGQYTEAFF	TGTGCCAGTAGATACCAGGGACAGTACACTGAAGCTTTCTTT
-	TRBV4-3	many	TRBJ1-1	CASSHRLGGPGTEAFF	TGCGCCAGCAGCCATCGGTTAGGGGGGCCCGGAACTGAAGCTTTCTTT
TRBD1	TRBV12-3/TRBV12-4	many	TRBJ1-4	CASSTGQALWKLFF	TGTGCCAGCAGTACGGGACAGGCTCTCTGGAAACTGTTTTTT